One sample yielded the 24 T cell receptor beta chains listed below, sequenced in a study of blood T cell repertoires in COVID-19. Assay used: immunoSEQ multiplex PCR; TCRdb lists only in-frame clones, some missing. The sample has some 330,000 clones, just over 85% seen once. Sequencing was done on a sample of PBMCs or T cells enriched from blood (not recorded which). The receptors were sampled from a man aged 30-40 years who had recovered from COVID-19.

V and J are TRBV6-7 and TRBJ1-3; D not resolved. TRBV6-7 belongs to the ORF category, with a function that is uncertain. CDR3 length equals 16 residues. Trimming removed 2 bases from V and 0 bases from J, with 11 bases in between. The DNA for the CDR3 is TGTGCCAGCAGTTACCGCCCGGTCCACTCTGGAAACACCATATATTTT. It encodes CASSYRPVHSGNTIYF.

The chain is built from TRBV5-4 and TRBJ2-7, with 10 bases that match TRBD1. V shed 6 bases and J 5 bases; nucleotides not matched to a gene: 8. This CDR3 contains 14 residues. Germline CDR1 is SGHNT and CDR2 is YYREEE (reference sequence). CDR3 in DNA: TGTGCCAGCACCTCCGGGACAGGGGAACACGAGCAGTACTTC. It yields the protein CASTSGTGEHEQYF.

The rearrangement uses TRBV10-2 and TRBJ1-2, with TRBD1 matching over 7 bases. The germline V gene has CDR1 WSHSY and CDR2 SAAADI. V gave up 0 bases and J gave up 7 bases; unmatched junction bases: 8. There are 15 residues in the CDR3. The CDR3 DNA reads as TGCGCCAGCAGTGAGTCCGAGACAGGGATAGGTGGCTACACCTTC. Translating gives CASSESETGIGGYTF.

The chain uses TRBV10-3 and TRBJ2-2; 11 nucleotides line up with TRBD2. CDR1 is ENHRY, CDR2 SYGVKD, per germline. CDR3 length: 20 residues. The ends lost 5 bases at V and 0 bases at J; junction bases unmatched: 14. CDR3 DNA sequence: TGTGCCATCAGTAACGGGACTAGCGGCCCCTCGAGGGCGAACACCGGGGAGCTGTTTTTT. Its protein is CAISNGTSGPSRANTGELFF.

The chain carries TRBV5-6 and TRBJ2-7; 11 bases are shared with TRBD1. CDR3 length equals 15 residues. Germline V CDR1 and CDR2: SGHDT, YYEEEE. The V gene end was trimmed by 4 bases and the J gene end by 3 bases; junction bases not matched to a gene: 6. Here the CDR3 reads CASSLDRGPFYEQYF. The DNA for the CDR3 is TGTGCCAGCAGCCTGGACAGGGGGCCGTTCTACGAGCAGTACTTC.

The chain carries TRBV18 and TRBJ1-2, with D tentatively TRBD1 (5 bases). The germline gives CDR1 KGHSH, CDR2 LQKENI. V lost 2 bases to trimming and J lost 4 bases, with 8 bases between them. The CDR3 is 13 amino acids. CDR3 DNA sequence: TGTGCCAGCTCACCATTGGACACCTATGGCTACACCTTC. Translated, it gives CASSPLDTYGYTF.

This clone was observed once. The chain links TRBV6-4 to TRBJ1-6; 9 bases are shared with TRBD1. With 11 bases clipped from V and 17 bases from J, the junction kept 4 bases outside the gene matches. Germline V lookup: CDR1 MRHNA, CDR2 SNTAGT. The CDR3 spans 9 residues. CDR3 amino acids: CAARDRVHF. The CDR3 DNA reads as TGTGCCGCCCGGGACAGGGTCCACTTT.

This rearrangement joins TRBV5-4 to TRBJ2-4; TRBD2 matches at 7 bases. The CDR3 extends over 17 amino acids. CDR1 is SGHNT, CDR2 YYREEE, per germline (reference sequence). V lost 0 bases to trimming and J lost 1 base; unmatched junction nucleotides: 7. The CDR3 coding sequence is TGTGCCAGCAGCTTGGCGGGGGAGGGACGGGCCAAAAACATTCAGTACTTC. Encoded protein: CASSLAGEGRAKNIQYF. Full variable domain (missing parts from reference TRBV5-4 and TRBJ2-4): ETGVTQSPTHLIKTRGQQVTLRCSSQSGHNTVSWYQQALGQGPQFIFQYYREEENGRGNFPPRFSGLQFPNYSSELNVNALELDDSALYLCASSLAGEGRAKNIQYFGAGTRLSVL.

The V and J genes are TRBV3-1 (or the pseudogene TRBV3-2) and TRBJ1-4; unclear D gene. The V gene's germline CDR1 is LGHDT and CDR2 YNNKEL (reference sequence). Deletions cut 1 base from V and 7 bases from J, with 10 bases between. The CDR3 consists of 14 residues. The CDR3 spells CASSQGYSGEKLFF. The CDR3 DNA sequence: TGTGCCAGCAGCCAAGGATATAGTGGTGAAAAACTGTTTTTT.

This chain links TRBV10-1 with TRBJ1-4, with 8 bases that match TRBD1. This CDR3 has 18 amino acids. Per germline, CDR1 WNHNN and CDR2 SYGVQD (reference sequence). V was pared by 5 bases and J by 6 bases, with 17 bases of the junction left unmatched. CDR3 bases: TGCGCCAGCAGTCCCCGGGACAGGTGGCGAGGGGCCTATGAAAAACTGTTTTTT. Its translation is CASSPRDRWRGAYEKLFF.

V and J are TRBV7-2 and TRBJ2-3; 12 bases align to TRBD2. Per germline, CDR1 SGHTA and CDR2 FQGNSA. CDR3 length: 17 residues. V lost 2 bases, J lost 4 bases, and 7 bases stayed unmatched. This CDR3 reads CASSLTRTSGIADTQYF. The CDR3 nucleotides are TGTGCCAGCAGCTTAACCCGGACTAGCGGGATCGCAGATACGCAGTATTTT.

The rearrangement uses TRBV1 and TRBJ2-7; the table calls TRBD1, which could not be checked here. TRBV1 is marked as a pseudogene. This CDR3 comprises 14 residues. In nucleotides, the CDR3 is TGCACCAGCAGCCAAGGACAGTTCTCCTACGAGCAGTACTTC. Residues: CTSSQGQFSYEQYF.

The V gene is TRBV15, the J gene TRBJ2-2; D is uncertain. The germline V gene encodes CDR1 LNHNV and CDR2 YYDKDF (reference sequence). V was cut by 0 bases and J by 4 bases, with 9 bases left in between. The CDR3 sequence is 15 residues long. CDR3 sequence (DNA): TGTGCCACCAGCAGAGAAGTGGGCCCCACCGGGGAGCTGTTTTTT. Translated: CATSREVGPTGELFF.

The chain combines TRBV28 with TRBJ1-4; D not resolved. The CDR3 totals 14 residues. Per germline, CDR1 MDHEN and CDR2 SYDVKM. With 5 bases removed from V and 4 bases from J, the gap between germline ends came to 11 bases. The CDR3 sequence: CASSAPGGNEKLFF. CDR3 nucleotide sequence: TGTGCCAGCAGTGCGCCAGGAGGTAATGAAAAACTGTTTTTT. The complete variable domain, with remaining parts taken from reference TRBV28 and TRBJ1-4, reads DVKVTQSSRYLVKRTGEKVFLECVQDMDHENMFWYRQDPGLGLRLIYFSYDVKMKEKGDIPEGYSVSREKKERFSLILESASTNQTSMYLCASSAPGGNEKLFFGSGTQLSVL.

The chain carries TRBV9 and TRBJ1-1; the D gene is possibly TRBD1 (5 bases). V lost 0 bases and J lost 1, with 16 bases in between. Looked up from germline, CDR1 is SGDLS and CDR2 is YYNGEE. This CDR3 spans 17 amino acids. For the CDR3, the DNA is TGTGCCAGCAGCGTAGACCAGGGAAAGATGAGGAACACTGAAGCTTTCTTT. Protein product: CASSVDQGKMRNTEAFF.

The chain is built from TRBV7-2 and TRBJ1-1; the D is unclear. Germline CDR1 is SGHTA and CDR2 is FQGNSA. This CDR3 spans 14 amino acids. The germline V and J ends were trimmed by 5 bases and 2 bases, with 12 bases remaining between them. CDR3 bases: TGTGCCAGCAGCATTGCAGGTGGCAACACTGAAGCTTTCTTT. Residues: CASSIAGGNTEAFF.

This chain joins TRBV9 and TRBJ2-5, with 8 nucleotides matching TRBD1. Trimming removed 0 bases from V and 5 bases from J; junction bases left unmatched: 3. The CDR3 spans 14 residues. The V gene's germline CDR1 is SGDLS and CDR2 YYNGEE. Here the CDR3 reads CASSVGTGRETQYF. The CDR3 nucleotides are TGTGCCAGCAGCGTAGGGACAGGGAGGGAGACCCAGTACTTC.

The rearrangement links TRBV5-1 to TRBJ1-1; TRBD1 is a possible D gene (5 bases). This CDR3 is built from 16 residues. CDR1 is SGHRS and CDR2 is YFSETQ in the germline V gene. The ends were cut back, 1 base at V and 4 bases at J, with 17 bases in the middle. The CDR3 is CASSLWGLEGGTEAFF. As DNA, the CDR3 is TGCGCCAGCAGCTTGTGGGGCTTAGAGGGAGGCACTGAAGCTTTCTTT.

This chain joins TRBV5-1 and TRBJ2-5, with TRBD1 matching over 8 bases. This CDR3 region has 15 residues. The ends lost 4 bases at V and 2 bases at J; junction bases unmatched: 7. Germline values: CDR1 SGHRS, CDR2 YFSETQ. CDR3 sequence: CASSKGQVLQETQYF. CDR3 nucleotide sequence: TGCGCCAGCAGCAAGGGACAGGTGTTACAAGAGACCCAGTACTTC.

This chain links TRBV2 with TRBJ2-7; D not certain. V gave up 6 bases and J gave up 0 bases, with 12 bases separating them. The CDR3 runs 14 residues. From germline, CDR1 is SNHLY and CDR2 FYNNEI. The CDR3 DNA follows: TGTGCCAGCAGATCGGCGGTAAGCTCCTACGAGCAGTACTTC. Encoded protein: CASRSAVSSYEQYF. Using reference TRBV2 and TRBJ2-7 for the parts outside the CDR3, the full variable domain is EPEVTQTPSHQVTQMGQEVILRCVPISNHLYFYWYRQILGQKVEFLVSFYNNEISEKSEIFDDQFSVERPDGSNFTLKIRSTKLEDSAMYFCASRSAVSSYEQYFGPGTRLTVT.

The chain couples TRBV9 to TRBJ2-3; D remains unclear. Germline CDR1 SGDLS, CDR2 YYNGEE. The CDR3 totals 12 residues. Trimming stripped 5 bases from V and 4 bases from J, with 8 bases between. In DNA, the CDR3 is TGTGCCAGCAGTCCCCAGGCAGATACGCAGTATTTT. Protein product: CASSPQADTQYF.

The chain has TRBV6-1 and TRBJ2-1, with a weak D call TRBD1 (6 bases). Germline-derived CDR1 and CDR2 are MNHNS and SASEGT. V lost 1 base to trimming and J lost 2 bases, with 9 bases between them. The CDR3 consists of 15 residues. The CDR3 DNA reads as TGTGCCAGCAGTGAAGACGCAGGGGCCTACAATGAGCAGTTCTTC. This encodes CASSEDAGAYNEQFF.

The V call is TRBV11-3, the J call TRBJ2-7, with D possibly TRBD1 on 6 matching bases. Germline CDR1 SGHNT, CDR2 YENEEA. Trimming stripped 5 bases from V and 5 bases from J, with 19 bases between. The CDR3 sequence is 15 residues long. The CDR3, as DNA: TGTGCCAGCAGCCTGGGGACAAGTCCAGGGGACGAGCAGTACTTC. The encoded protein is CASSLGTSPGDEQYF.

V and J are TRBV25-1 and TRBJ2-7; tentative D call: TRBD2 (5 bases). CDR1 and CDR2 from the germline V gene are MGHDK and SYGVNS. This CDR3 comprises 15 residues. The V and J ends lost 6 bases and 0 bases respectively, with 15 bases between them. The CDR3 DNA is TGTGCCAGCAGACCCCCTTCTGGGAGCTCCTACGAGCAGTACTTC. This gives the protein CASRPPSGSSYEQYF.